Listed below are T cell receptor beta chains from one sample, sequenced in a study of cytomegalovirus exposure and HLA in healthy donors. Assay used: immunoSEQ multiplex PCR; TCRdb lists only in-frame clones, some missing. The sample gives approximately 150,000 clones, about 87% of which show up once; roughly 9.4% is in the top ten. Sequencing was performed on PBMCs. Every receptor here comes from a man younger than 35 in good health and CMV-seropositive. CDR3s include the opening cysteine and the closing phenylalanine or tryptophan. Fields, in order: J gene, clone size, D gene, V gene, CDR3 protein, CDR3 DNA. The D gene is left open where the match is weak. Part of the rows lack a size; the others show once, few, many or a class for expanded clones.

>TRBJ1-1|-|-|TRBV5-1
CASSSTGQNTEAFF
TGCGCCAGCAGCTCTACAGGGCAGAACACTGAAGCTTTCTTT
>TRBJ2-3|-|-|TRBV6-1
CASSGRRLNTDTQYF
TGTGCCAGCAGTGGCCGCAGGTTAAACACAGATACGCAGTATTTT
>TRBJ2-4|-|-|TRBV7-2
CASSLGSTWGVNIQYF
TGTGCCAGCAGCTTAGGCTCGACCTGGGGGGTAAACATTCAGTACTTC
>TRBJ1-6|-|-|TRBV19
CASSLQGQSSPLHF
TGTGCCAGTAGCCTACAGGGCCAGAGTTCACCCCTCCACTTT
>TRBJ1-4|-|-|TRBV6-1
CASSEAAGSTNEKLFF
TGTGCCAGCAGTGAAGCGGCAGGGTCAACTAATGAAAAACTGTTTTTT
>TRBJ2-5|-|-|TRBV5-1
CASSSLAGHQETQYF
TGCGCCAGCAGCTCCCTGGCGGGGCATCAAGAGACCCAGTACTTC
>TRBJ2-1|few|TRBD2|TRBV18
CASSPRSSGGAGANEQFF
TGTGCCAGCTCACCACGGTCTAGCGGGGGGGCCGGGGCCAATGAGCAGTTCTTC
>TRBJ2-1|-|-|TRBV9
CASSLSPGDLDDNEQFF
TGTGCCAGCAGCCTAAGCCCGGGGGACTTAGACGATAATGAGCAGTTCTTC
>TRBJ1-4|-|TRBD1|TRBV15
CATSRPGQGAEKLFF
TGTGCCACCAGCAGACCGGGACAGGGGGCTGAAAAACTGTTTTTT
>TRBJ2-5|few|TRBD1|TRBV7-7
CATGTDPWATQYF
TGTGCCACCGGGACAGATCCGTGGGCGACCCAGTACTTC
>TRBJ2-7|-|-|TRBV9
CASSIDRASYEQYF
TGTGCCAGCAGCATAGACAGAGCCTCCTACGAGCAGTACTTC
>TRBJ2-7|-|TRBD1|TRBV5-4
CASSLGGQQGAPYEQYF
TGTGCCAGCAGCTTGGGGGGCCAGCAGGGGGCGCCCTACGAGCAGTACTTC
>TRBJ1-2|once|-|TRBV2
CASSEGQNYGYTF
TGTGCCAGCAGTGAAGGACAGAACTATGGCTACACCTTC
>TRBJ2-2|-|TRBD1|TRBV5-4
CASSRGTGGRTGELFF
TGTGCCAGCAGCCGGGGAACAGGGGGCAGGACCGGGGAGCTGTTTTTT
>TRBJ1-1|-|-|TRBV11-2
CASSSRRTSLGTEAFF
TGTGCCAGCAGCTCACGACGGACTTCGCTGGGCACTGAAGCTTTCTTT
>TRBJ1-2|few|-|TRBV18
CASSPGTSYGYTF
TGTGCCAGCTCACCAGGGACAAGCTATGGCTACACCTTC
>TRBJ1-1|-|-|TRBV2
CASRAGTLQNTEAFF
TGTGCCAGCAGGGCCGGGACACTCCAGAACACTGAAGCTTTCTTT
>TRBJ1-1|-|-|TRBV10-3
CAISESPGDTEAFF
TGTGCCATCAGTGAGTCCCCGGGGGACACTGAAGCTTTCTTT
>TRBJ2-7|-|TRBD2|TRBV7-3
CASSLTAGGEQYF
TGTGCCAGCAGCTTAACAGCGGGGGGCGAGCAGTACTTC
>TRBJ1-2|-|TRBD1|TRBV23-1
CASSQPRTGRYGYTF
TGCGCCAGCAGTCAGCCAAGGACAGGGCGCTATGGCTACACCTTC
>TRBJ1-2|-|TRBD1|TRBV2
CASSENRGHGYTF
TGTGCCAGCAGTGAAAACAGGGGGCACGGCTACACCTTC
>TRBJ2-1|-|TRBD2|TRBV5-4
CASSVRLAGGLLNEQFF
TGTGCCAGCAGCGTAAGACTAGCGGGAGGCCTCTTGAATGAGCAGTTCTTC
>TRBJ2-7|-|-|TRBV11-3
CASSWGQVKYF
TGTGCCAGCAGCTGGGGACAAGTAAAGTACTTC
>TRBJ2-2|-|-|TRBV9
CASSPHDGRVPGELFF
TGTGCCAGCAGCCCTCACGATGGCCGTGTCCCCGGGGAGCTGTTTTTT
>TRBJ1-2|-|TRBD1|TRBV14
CASSQRDRGRGVYGYTF
TGTGCCAGCAGCCAAAGGGACAGGGGGCGCGGGGTCTATGGCTACACCTTC
>TRBJ2-7|-|TRBD2|TRBV6-1
CASSAGGIPYEQYF
TGTGCCAGCAGTGCCGGGGGGATACCCTACGAGCAGTACTTC
>TRBJ2-7|-|TRBD2|TRBV7-8
CASSSHRGGREEQYF
TGTGCCAGCAGCTCCCACCGGGGCGGGAGGGAAGAGCAGTACTTC
>TRBJ2-2|-|TRBD2|TRBV27
CASSLWGGINTGELFF
TGTGCCAGCAGTTTATGGGGAGGGATCAACACCGGGGAGCTGTTTTTT
>TRBJ2-7|once|TRBD1|TRBV6-1
CASNKGAALYEQYF
TGTGCCAGCAACAAGGGGGCGGCTCTCTACGAGCAGTACTTC
>TRBJ2-5|-|-|TRBV6-1
CASSEAKGVTQYF
TGTGCCAGCAGTGAAGCGAAAGGGGTAACCCAGTACTTC
>TRBJ1-2|few|-|TRBV11-2
CASSTDSDWGYTF
TGTGCCAGCAGCACGGACAGTGATTGGGGCTACACCTTC
>TRBJ1-5|-|-|TRBV4-1
CASSHVRTGTSYQPQHF
TGCGCCAGCAGCCATGTGCGGACCGGGACATCGTACCAGCCCCAGCATTTT
>TRBJ2-3|-|TRBD2|TRBV7-6
CASSLPPLSGEADTQYF
TGTGCCAGCAGCTTGCCGCCTCTCAGCGGGGAAGCAGATACGCAGTATTTT
>TRBJ1-1|-|-|TRBV6-5
CASSFRGNAFF
TGTGCCAGCAGTTTCCGGGGGAACGCTTTCTTT
>TRBJ2-3|-|-|TRBV7-2
CASSLGRTDTQYF
TGTGCCAGCAGCTTAGGTCGGACAGATACGCAGTATTTT
>TRBJ2-1|-|TRBD2|TRBV9
CASSGAGLAGVNEQFF
TGTGCCAGCAGCGGGGCGGGACTAGCGGGAGTTAATGAGCAGTTCTTC
>TRBJ1-1|-|TRBD1|TRBV9
CASSRDSKNTEAFF
TGTGCCAGCAGCCGGGACAGCAAGAACACTGAAGCTTTCTTT
>TRBJ1-5|-|TRBD1|TRBV5-4
CASSLLQGAGQPQHF
TGTGCCAGCAGCTTGTTACAGGGGGCAGGTCAGCCCCAGCATTTT
>TRBJ2-5|-|TRBD1|TRBV5-4
CASSFGTGWGETQYF
TGTGCCAGCAGCTTCGGGACAGGGTGGGGAGAGACCCAGTACTTC
>TRBJ2-5|-|-|TRBV19
CASSTTGTAQETQYF
TGTGCCAGTAGTACGACCGGGACTGCCCAGGAGACCCAGTACTTC
>TRBJ2-7|-|TRBD1|TRBV29-1
CSVAPGQNYEQYF
TGCAGCGTAGCCCCGGGACAGAATTACGAGCAGTACTTC
>TRBJ2-1|-|TRBD2|TRBV14
CASSHGLAGASSYNEQFF
TGTGCCAGCAGCCATGGACTAGCGGGGGCCAGCTCCTACAATGAGCAGTTCTTC
>TRBJ2-3|-|-|TRBV10-3
CATEDGRSTQYF
TGTGCCACGGAAGACGGGAGATCTACGCAGTATTTT
>TRBJ2-7|-|-|TRBV19
CASKEGYEQYF
TGTGCCAGTAAGGAGGGTTACGAGCAGTACTTC
>TRBJ2-7|once|TRBD1|TRBV6-5
CASSYRQGGHEQYF
TGTGCCAGCAGTTATAGACAGGGTGGCCACGAGCAGTACTTC
>TRBJ2-1|-|-|TRBV7-9
CASSFEGDEQFF
TGTGCCAGCAGCTTCGAGGGGGATGAGCAGTTCTTC
>TRBJ2-1|-|-|TRBV18
CASSPLGRARDNEQFF
TGTGCCAGCTCACCACTAGGGAGAGCTAGGGACAATGAGCAGTTCTTC
>TRBJ2-7|-|TRBD1|TRBV7-2
CASSLRQGPYEQYF
TGTGCCAGCAGCTTACGACAGGGTCCGTACGAGCAGTACTTC
>TRBJ1-2|-|-|TRBV5-6
CASSLEDLTGQNYGYTF
TGTGCCAGCAGCTTGGAGGACCTTACTGGACAGAACTATGGCTACACCTTC
>TRBJ2-1|few|TRBD2|TRBV7-9
CASSPRDLAERSSYNEQFF
TGTGCCAGCAGCCCGCGAGACCTAGCGGAGAGGAGCTCCTACAATGAGCAGTTCTTC
>TRBJ2-2|-|-|TRBV5-4
CASSSFSGTGELFF
TGTGCCAGCAGCTCTTTTAGCGGCACCGGGGAGCTGTTTTTT
>TRBJ1-3|-|-|TRBV6-5
CASSYSIAGAGNTIYF
TGTGCCAGCAGTTACTCGATTGCGGGGGCCGGAAACACCATATATTTT
>TRBJ2-5|-|TRBD2|TRBV5-1
CASSLAGLAGTQYF
TGCGCCAGCAGCTTGGCTGGACTAGCGGGGACCCAGTACTTC